The following is a TCR beta chain sequence with its context. The sample belongs to a study of patients and donors after allogeneic stem cell transplantation. One entry per CDR3 protein, called by TCRdb with MiXCR from the RT-PCR reads. Among more than 150,000 distinct CDR3 sequences listed, about a quarter were seen once. CDR3 length: 13 residues. Germline values: CDR1 DFQATT, CDR2 SNEGSKA (reference sequence). The V gene end was trimmed by 6 bases and the J gene end by 5 bases; junction bases not matched to a gene: 8. The material sequenced was blood, either unsorted or a sorted T cell fraction (not recorded which). This receptor was identified in a human donor who was either an allogeneic HSCT recipient or a stem cell or donor lymphocyte infusion donor (not recorded which). It is not recorded whose cells these are; they may come from a transplant donor. The chain combines TRBV20-1 with TRBJ2-7; 9 bases match TRBD1. The CDR3 DNA reads as TGCAGTGCCTACCGGACAGGGGTAGACGAGCAGTACTTC. As protein: CSAYRTGVDEQYF.